The source of this T cell receptor (beta chain) is a study of cytomegalovirus exposure and HLA in healthy donors (dated 2017 in TCRdb). Study-level background: According to an earlier analysis of around 600 of the donors, some 180 million T cells yielded 100 million or so unique TCR beta sequences and about 300 Gb of sequence data. In a later genetic analysis, genome-wide SNP genotypes for 398 of the 666 donors were used, and that subset was treated as a discovery cohort. Of the roughly 410 genotyped donors, roughly 80% were placed in the genetic ancestry cluster associated with self-reported Caucasian donors. The study used immunosequencing to profile the T cell repertoires of under 700 subjects and linked those repertoires to cytomegalovirus serostatus. In an earlier analysis of a few hundred of the donors, high-throughput TCR beta sequencing was used to judge whether each TCR beta V gene segment behaved as functional or pseudogenic. Every discovery cohort repertoire had been produced on one sequencing platform. The number of typed donors differed by locus: roughly 629-640 for A, B, C, DRB1 and DQB1; approximately 520 for DQA1; fewer than 610 for DPA1; and about 470 for DPB1. In a later analysis, previously published TCR beta repertoires from some 640 donors were re-analyzed and high-resolution HLA genotyping was added so that TCR occurrence patterns could be studied. Rather than using new phenotypic data, the later analysis identified candidate immune exposures from TCR beta sequences and from how often those sequences occurred across donors. The study aimed to test whether signatures of past pathogen exposure could be identified by cataloging public T cell receptors. The study combined high-throughput TCR immunosequencing, statistical association of individual TCRs with disease status, and machine learning to predict cytomegalovirus infection status. An early release that covered about 640 HLA-typed donors contained around 330 gigabases of sequencing data and 80 million or so unique TCR sequences. Among some 410 genotyped donors of the cohort, an average of around 240,000 unique TCR beta nucleotide sequences were sequenced per donor, roughly 18% of them non-productive. Because of strong linkage in the cohort, a handful of DR-DQ haplotypes were treated as single units for association and clustering. Both class I and class II loci were covered by HLA typing, at four-digit resolution. Donor age, sex, ethnicity and CMV serostatus were collected together with the repertoire data. A separate validation cohort of 100 to 150 different subjects was used in addition to the 666-subject first cohort.

The cohort was made up of 666 healthy bone marrow donors. Cohort members were all nominally healthy when sampled, although unrecorded immune exposures were likely present. The donor was CMV seropositive and belonged to the group of 270 or so seropositive cohort members. A peripheral blood sample was collected from each donor, and TCR beta sequencing was performed on peripheral blood mononuclear cells. The Qiagen DNeasy Blood Extraction Kit was used to extract genomic DNA from the blood cell samples. On this clone: The antigen it binds to is not known. Per-nucleotide qualities are absent, and no much larger clonotype sits a single base away.

The library was made by the immunoSEQ multiplex PCR assay. For the multiplex PCR, a mixture combining 60 forward primers for TCR Vbeta segments and 13 reverse primers for TCR Jbeta segments was used. The CDR3 region of rearranged TCR beta genes was amplified from genomic DNA by a multiplex PCR assay. Amplified TCR beta libraries were sequenced as 87-base-pair reads on the Illumina HiSeq System. The study's own analysis went as follows. A later analysis tallied tens of millions of unique TCR beta chains across the 700 or so repertoires, and approximately 11 million of those chains were shared by two or more donors. Raw reads were error-corrected and collapsed into unique sequences by a nearest-neighbor algorithm in which closely related sequences were merged to remove PCR and sequencing errors. CDR3 sequences were aligned to IMGT reference sequences to assign V, D and J gene segments. For a sequence to be retained, at least a six-nucleotide match to both a V gene segment and a J gene segment was required. A rearrangement was called productive if the CDR3 had no stop codons and remained in frame with V and J, and every other rearrangement was called non-productive. Following IMGT convention, CDR3 was defined as the stretch from the second conserved V-encoded cysteine to the conserved J-encoded phenylalanine. The earlier analysis of 587 of the donors excluded sequences that lacked an unambiguous match to a single V gene segment. An earlier analysis of 587 of the donors called V segments functional above 56.7% productive rearrangements and segregating when the between-donor standard deviation exceeded 5%. A statistical classification framework was developed to diagnose cytomegalovirus status using the catalog of TCR beta chain sequences. A later analysis assigned V and J genes by comparing TCR nucleotide sequences with IMGT/GENE-DB human TR gene sequences. A later analysis assigned CDR3 sequences and most-parsimonious VDJ recombination scenarios with the TCRdist pipeline. In a later analysis, each TCR beta chain was defined by its CDR3 amino acid sequence together with its V-gene family, and reads lacking a unique V-gene family were excluded. In a later analysis, 450 to 600 highly shared, low-generation-probability nucleotide sequences were removed to address suspected cross-contamination and a sequencing artifact. In a later analysis, a clonal expansion index for each public chain was calculated from normalized within-repertoire ranks of inferred template counts. A later analysis computed generation probabilities with a VDJ recombination model fitted to out-of-frame rearrangements, and checked the results against IGoR. In a later analysis, TCR-TCR, TCR-HLA and TCR-CMV co-occurrence was scored with hypergeometric tests, and a repertoire-size bias correction was applied to TCR pairs. In a later analysis, false discovery rates were estimated by permuting HLA or CMV assignments 20 times. In a later analysis, co-occurring TCRs were grouped with DBSCAN, and TCRdist sequence similarity was added when clustering was performed within HLA-allele-positive subsets. Repertoires with fewer than 30,000 or more than 120,000 public chains, plus five repertoires with anomalous nucleotide sharing, were excluded from co-occurrence clustering. The table comes from immuneACCESS by way of TCRdb, which keeps in-frame sequences with V and J called. Part of the clones is missing from these tables; in studies checked, under half for an unresolved V gene and the rest for unknown reasons. D and trimming come from the DNA, and the V and J calls and clone size come from that table. The sample table contains 150,000 or so clones; only one count was recorded for over 80% of them. The ten largest make up over 4% of the sample.

What the study reported, not specific to this receptor: Over 15 rarely observed V segments, including chromosome 9 orphons, were excluded from the earlier analysis of approximately 500 of the donors because counts were too low. Because HLA typing was missing for some donors at each locus, association tests included only the typed subset. Most CMV-associated TCR beta chains appeared to be HLA-restricted in a later analysis, and the HLA associations seemed to be driven largely by CMV exposure. Broadly in line with IMGT annotations, most TCR beta V segments showed up in productive rearrangements about 90% or about 30% of the time in an earlier analysis of around 550 of the donors. Sequencing depth was assumed to be roughly uniform across donors in the presence/absence analyses, though that assumption may not hold. Strong co-occurrence of HLA alleles, especially DR and DQ, made assigning TCR associations to individual alleles difficult. Compared with the 666-donor mean, donors in an Asian-associated ancestry cluster had fewer N-insertions in productive TCRs, according to a later genetic analysis. A total of 150 or so TCR beta chains were listed by the study as associated with cytomegalovirus. In a later analysis, TCR association rates were found to vary across HLA loci, with the most associated TCRs seen for DRB1 alleles and the fewest for HLA-C alleles. A further reported finding was that TCR beta sequences accurately predicted the HLA-A and HLA-B alleles for most subjects in the first cohort. Cytomegalovirus status was reported to be diagnosed by the classifier with high specificity and sensitivity in both the original and validation cohorts. In a later analysis, HLA-associated TCR beta chains showed more clonal expansion and lower generation probabilities than non-associated chains that were equally common. For the cohort, immune exposure information was limited to CMV serostatus. It was suggested by the authors that the approach could potentially be generalized to other disease states and immunological phenotypes. Specific HLA alleles were associated with over 15,000 TCR beta sequences at a false discovery rate of 0.05 in a later analysis. This cohort had only TCR beta chains sequenced, and the lack of alpha or paired-chain data limited which features could be detected. Most TCR sequences were observed very rarely across donors, whereas some public TCRs were present in many individuals. A cluster of highly shared sequence variants was judged likely to represent a technical artifact of the sequencing pipeline. In a later genetic analysis, a missense DCLRE1C variant was associated with V-gene and J-gene trimming of TCR beta chains, and the association was replicated in an independent cohort. In vitro tests confirmed that three of the cytomegalovirus-associated TCR beta chains recognize cytomegalovirus antigens. In a later analysis, several top co-occurrence clusters were reported to appear linked to parvovirus B19, influenza, CMV and Epstein-Barr virus. Some IMGT-functional V segments, including TRBV6-2 and TRBV6-3, could not be distinguished by the 87-base-pair reads and were therefore excluded. Linkage disequilibrium might explain the correlated functional status among segregating V segments, but an unknown experimental factor could not be ruled out.

The germline ends are 9 bases apart after V is trimmed by 3 bases and J by 4 bases. Including the terminal cysteine and phenylalanine, the CDR3 comprises 13 residues. The entry retains the CDR3 DNA only, 39 bases that are in frame from base 1. Reading the germline V gene gives CDR1 MNHNS and CDR2 SASEGT. The material sequenced was PBMCs. The V and J genes are TRBV6-1 and TRBJ1-1; the D region possibly corresponds to TRBD1 (5 bases align). This TCR was sampled from a man in his fifties or sixties in good health and CMV-seropositive. The sequenced DNA: TGTGCCAGCAGTGACCAGGGTGGCACTGAAGCTTTCTTT. Its coded protein is CASSDQGGTEAFF.